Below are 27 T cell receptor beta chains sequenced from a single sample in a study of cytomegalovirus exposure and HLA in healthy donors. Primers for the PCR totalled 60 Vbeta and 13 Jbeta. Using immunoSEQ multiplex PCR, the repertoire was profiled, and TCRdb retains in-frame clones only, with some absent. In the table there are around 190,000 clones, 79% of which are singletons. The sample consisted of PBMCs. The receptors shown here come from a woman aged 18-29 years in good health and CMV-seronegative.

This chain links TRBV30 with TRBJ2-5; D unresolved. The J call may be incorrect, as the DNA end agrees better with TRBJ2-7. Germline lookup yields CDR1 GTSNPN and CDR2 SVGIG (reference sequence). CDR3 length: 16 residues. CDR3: CAWSSNRSGISYEQYF. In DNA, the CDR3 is TGTGCCTGGAGTAGTAACCGATCAGGAATCTCCTACGAGCAGTACTTC.

CDR3 loop: CASSLGQGLLGYTF. The CDR3, as DNA: TGTGCCAGCAGCTTGGGACAGGGCCTCTTGGGCTACACCTTC. This chain links TRBV5-6 with TRBJ1-2; 7 positions match TRBD1. CDR1 SGHDT and CDR2 YYEEEE come from the germline V gene. The CDR3 has 14 residues. With 0 bases clipped from V and 8 bases from J, the junction kept 7 bases outside the gene matches.

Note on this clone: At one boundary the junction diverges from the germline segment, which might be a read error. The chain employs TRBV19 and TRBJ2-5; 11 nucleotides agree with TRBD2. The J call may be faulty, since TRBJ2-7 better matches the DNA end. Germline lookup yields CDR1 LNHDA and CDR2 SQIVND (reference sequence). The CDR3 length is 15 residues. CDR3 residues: CAGRDSGGASYEQYF. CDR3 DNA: TGTGCCGGTAGGGATAGCGGGGGGGCCTCTTACGAGCAGTACTTC.

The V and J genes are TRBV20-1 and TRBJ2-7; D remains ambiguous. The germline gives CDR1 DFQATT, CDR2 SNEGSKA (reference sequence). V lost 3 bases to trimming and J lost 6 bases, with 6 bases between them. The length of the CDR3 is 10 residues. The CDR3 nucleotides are TGCAGTGCTAGCTTCAGCGAGCAGTACTTC. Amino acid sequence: CSASFSEQYF.

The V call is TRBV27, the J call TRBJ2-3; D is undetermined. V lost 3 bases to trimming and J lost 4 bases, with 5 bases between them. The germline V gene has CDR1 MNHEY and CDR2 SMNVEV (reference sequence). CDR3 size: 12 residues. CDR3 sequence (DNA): TGTGCCAGCAGTTTTCTCGCAGATACGCAGTATTTT. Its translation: CASSFLADTQYF.

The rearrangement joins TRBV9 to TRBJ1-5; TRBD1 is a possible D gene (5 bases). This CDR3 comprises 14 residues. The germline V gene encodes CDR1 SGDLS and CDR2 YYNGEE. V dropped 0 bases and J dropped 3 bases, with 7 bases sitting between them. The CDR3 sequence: CASSVGQSNQPQHF. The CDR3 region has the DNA TGTGCCAGCAGCGTAGGACAGTCCAATCAGCCCCAGCATTTT.

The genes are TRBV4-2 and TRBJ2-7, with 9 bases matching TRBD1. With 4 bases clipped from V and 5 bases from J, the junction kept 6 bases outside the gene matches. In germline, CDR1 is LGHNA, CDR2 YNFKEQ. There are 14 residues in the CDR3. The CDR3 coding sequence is TGTGCCAGCAGCCCGGGACAGGGAAACGACGAGCAGTACTTC. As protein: CASSPGQGNDEQYF.

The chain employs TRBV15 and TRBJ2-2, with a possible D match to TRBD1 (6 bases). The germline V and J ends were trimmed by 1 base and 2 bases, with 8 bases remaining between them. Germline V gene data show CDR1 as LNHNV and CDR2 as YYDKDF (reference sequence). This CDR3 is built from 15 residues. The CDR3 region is CATSRGRGNTGELFF. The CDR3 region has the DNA TGTGCCACCAGCAGAGGCAGGGGAAACACCGGGGAGCTGTTTTTT. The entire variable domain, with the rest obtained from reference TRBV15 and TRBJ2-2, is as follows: DAMVIQNPRYQVTQFGKPVTLSCSQTLNHNVMYWYQQKSSQAPKLLFHYYDKDFNNEADTPDNFQSRRPNTSFCFLDIRSPGLGDTAMYLCATSRGRGNTGELFFGEGSRLTVL.

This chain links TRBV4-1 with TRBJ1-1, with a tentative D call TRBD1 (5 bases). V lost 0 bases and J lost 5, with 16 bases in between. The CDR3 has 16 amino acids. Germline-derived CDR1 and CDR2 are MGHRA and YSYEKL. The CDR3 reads CASSQDAQGILTEAFF. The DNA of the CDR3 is TGCGCCAGCAGCCAAGATGCCCAGGGTATATTGACTGAAGCTTTCTTT.

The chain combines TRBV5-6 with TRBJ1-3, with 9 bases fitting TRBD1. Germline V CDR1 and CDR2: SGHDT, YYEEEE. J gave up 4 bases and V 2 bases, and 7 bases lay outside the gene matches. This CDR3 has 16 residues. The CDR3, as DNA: TGTGCCAGCAGCTTAACGACAGGGGGTTCCGGAAACACCATATATTTT. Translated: CASSLTTGGSGNTIYF.

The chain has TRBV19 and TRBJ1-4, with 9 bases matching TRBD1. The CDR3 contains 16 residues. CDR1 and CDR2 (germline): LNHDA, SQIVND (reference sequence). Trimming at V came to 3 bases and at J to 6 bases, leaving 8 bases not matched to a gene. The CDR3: CASSIFSGTGYEKLFF. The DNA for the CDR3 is TGTGCCAGTAGTATTTTTTCCGGGACAGGGTATGAAAAACTGTTTTTT.

The CDR3 nucleotides are TGCGCCAGCAGTGAGTCGACGGGGAGGCCAGATACGCAGTATTTT. Protein product: CASSESTGRPDTQYF. The chain recombines TRBV10-2 with TRBJ2-3; the D gene is possibly TRBD2 (6 bases). In germline, CDR1 is WSHSY, CDR2 SAAADI. Between the trimmed V and J ends, which lost 0 bases and 4 bases, there was a span of 11 bases. CDR3 size: 15 residues.

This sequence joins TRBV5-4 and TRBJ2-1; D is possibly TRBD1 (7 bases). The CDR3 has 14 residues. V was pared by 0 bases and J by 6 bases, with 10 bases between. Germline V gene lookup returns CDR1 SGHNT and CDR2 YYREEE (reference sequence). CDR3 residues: CASSLGQGGNEQFF. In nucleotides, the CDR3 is TGTGCCAGCAGCTTGGGGCAGGGGGGCAATGAGCAGTTCTTC.

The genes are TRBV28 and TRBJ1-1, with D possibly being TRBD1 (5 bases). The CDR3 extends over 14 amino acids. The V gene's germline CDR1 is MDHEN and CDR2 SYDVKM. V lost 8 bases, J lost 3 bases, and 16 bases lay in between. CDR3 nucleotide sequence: TGTGCCAGCCTCACCCCAGGGATTCACACTGAAGCTTTCTTT. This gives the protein CASLTPGIHTEAFF.

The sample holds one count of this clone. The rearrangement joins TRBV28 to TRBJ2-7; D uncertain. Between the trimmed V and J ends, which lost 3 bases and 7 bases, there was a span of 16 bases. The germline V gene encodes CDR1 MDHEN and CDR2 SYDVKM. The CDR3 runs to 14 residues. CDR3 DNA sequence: TGTGCCAGCAGTTTCCGAATCTCGACAAGGGAGCAGTACTTC. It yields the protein CASSFRISTREQYF. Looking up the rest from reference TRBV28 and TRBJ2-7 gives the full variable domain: DVKVTQSSRYLVKRTGEKVFLECVQDMDHENMFWYRQDPGLGLRLIYFSYDVKMKEKGDIPEGYSVSREKKERFSLILESASTNQTSMYLCASSFRISTREQYFGPGTRLTVT.

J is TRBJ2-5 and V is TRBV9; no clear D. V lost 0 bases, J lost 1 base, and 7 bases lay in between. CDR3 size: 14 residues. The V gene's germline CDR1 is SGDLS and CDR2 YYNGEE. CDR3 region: CASSVEQSQETQYF. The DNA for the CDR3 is TGTGCCAGCAGCGTAGAACAGTCCCAAGAGACCCAGTACTTC.

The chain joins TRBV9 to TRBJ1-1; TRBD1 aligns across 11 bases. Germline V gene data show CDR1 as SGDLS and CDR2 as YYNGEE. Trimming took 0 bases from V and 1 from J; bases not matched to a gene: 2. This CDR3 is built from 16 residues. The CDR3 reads CASSVEDRGPNTEAFF. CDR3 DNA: TGTGCCAGCAGCGTAGAGGACAGGGGGCCGAACACTGAAGCTTTCTTT.

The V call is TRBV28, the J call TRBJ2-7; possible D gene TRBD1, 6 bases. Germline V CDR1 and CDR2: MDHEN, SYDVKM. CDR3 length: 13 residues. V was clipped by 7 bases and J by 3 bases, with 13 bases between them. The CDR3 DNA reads TGTGCCAGCAAGCAGGGGTCCTACTACGAGCAGTACTTC. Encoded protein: CASKQGSYYEQYF. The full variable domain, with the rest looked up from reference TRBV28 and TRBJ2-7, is DVKVTQSSRYLVKRTGEKVFLECVQDMDHENMFWYRQDPGLGLRLIYFSYDVKMKEKGDIPEGYSVSREKKERFSLILESASTNQTSMYLCASKQGSYYEQYFGPGTRLTVT.

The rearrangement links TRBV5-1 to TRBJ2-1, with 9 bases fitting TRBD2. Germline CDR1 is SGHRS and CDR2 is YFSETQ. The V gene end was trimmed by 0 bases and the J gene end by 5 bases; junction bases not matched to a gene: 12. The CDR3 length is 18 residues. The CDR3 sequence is CASSLVWRLAEVHNEQFF. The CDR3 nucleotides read TGCGCCAGCAGCTTGGTTTGGAGACTAGCGGAGGTCCACAATGAGCAGTTCTTC.

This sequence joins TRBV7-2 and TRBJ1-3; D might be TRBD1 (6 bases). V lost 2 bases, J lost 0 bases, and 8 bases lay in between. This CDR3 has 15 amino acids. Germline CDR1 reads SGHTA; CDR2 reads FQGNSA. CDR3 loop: CASSLYRDSGNTIYF. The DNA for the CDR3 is TGTGCCAGCAGCTTATACAGGGACTCTGGAAACACCATATATTTT.

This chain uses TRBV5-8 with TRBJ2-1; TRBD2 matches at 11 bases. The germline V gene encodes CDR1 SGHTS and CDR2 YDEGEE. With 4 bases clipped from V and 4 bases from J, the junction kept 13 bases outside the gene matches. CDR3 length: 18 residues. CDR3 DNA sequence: TGTGCCAGCAGCCCAGGGACTAGCGGAACCCGTGATTACAATGAGCAGTTCTTC. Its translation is CASSPGTSGTRDYNEQFF.

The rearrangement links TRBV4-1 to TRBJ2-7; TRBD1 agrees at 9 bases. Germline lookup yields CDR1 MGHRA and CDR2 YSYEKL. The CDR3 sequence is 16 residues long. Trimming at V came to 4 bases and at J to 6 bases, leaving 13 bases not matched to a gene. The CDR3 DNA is TGCGCCAGCAGCCCCCCTGGGGGACAGGGTATCGCCGAGCAGTACTTC. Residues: CASSPPGGQGIAEQYF.

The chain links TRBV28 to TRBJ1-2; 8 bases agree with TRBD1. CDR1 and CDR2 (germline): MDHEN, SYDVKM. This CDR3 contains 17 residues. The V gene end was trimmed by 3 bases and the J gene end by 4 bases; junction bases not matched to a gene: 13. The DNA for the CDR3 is TGTGCCAGCAGTTTCTCCACGGACAGGGCGCAGGGCTATGGCTACACCTTC. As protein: CASSFSTDRAQGYGYTF.

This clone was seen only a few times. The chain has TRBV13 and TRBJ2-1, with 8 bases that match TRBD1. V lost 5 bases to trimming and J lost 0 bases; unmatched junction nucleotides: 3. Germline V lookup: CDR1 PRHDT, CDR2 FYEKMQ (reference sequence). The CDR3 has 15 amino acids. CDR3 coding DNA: TGTGCCAGCAGCCCCGGGACAGGCTCCTACAATGAGCAGTTCTTC. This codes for CASSPGTGSYNEQFF.

The CDR3, as DNA: TGTGCCAGCAGCCCACATCCGGGGGGGACAGATACGCAGTATTTT. Its translation is CASSPHPGGTDTQYF. The chain joins TRBV11-2 to TRBJ2-3; 8 bases are shared with TRBD2. The CDR3 is made up of 15 amino acids. The J segment lost 3 bases and the V segment lost 5 bases, leaving 7 bases of the junction unmatched. Germline-derived CDR1 and CDR2 are SGHAT and FQNNGV.

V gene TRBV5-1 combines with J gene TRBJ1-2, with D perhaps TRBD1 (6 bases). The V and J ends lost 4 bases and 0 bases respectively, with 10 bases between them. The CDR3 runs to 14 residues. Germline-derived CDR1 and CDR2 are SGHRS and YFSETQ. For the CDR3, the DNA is TGCGCCAGCAGCCCGGACAGTACTAACTATGGCTACACCTTC. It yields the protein CASSPDSTNYGYTF.

The CDR3: CASSSPGNQNTEAFF. Written as DNA, the CDR3 is TGTGCCAGCAGTTCTCCAGGGAACCAGAACACTGAAGCTTTCTTT. The V and J genes are TRBV28 and TRBJ1-1; perhaps TRBD1 as D (5 bases). Germline V gene lookup returns CDR1 MDHEN and CDR2 SYDVKM. V dropped 4 bases and J dropped 1 base, with 13 bases sitting between them. The CDR3 consists of 15 residues.